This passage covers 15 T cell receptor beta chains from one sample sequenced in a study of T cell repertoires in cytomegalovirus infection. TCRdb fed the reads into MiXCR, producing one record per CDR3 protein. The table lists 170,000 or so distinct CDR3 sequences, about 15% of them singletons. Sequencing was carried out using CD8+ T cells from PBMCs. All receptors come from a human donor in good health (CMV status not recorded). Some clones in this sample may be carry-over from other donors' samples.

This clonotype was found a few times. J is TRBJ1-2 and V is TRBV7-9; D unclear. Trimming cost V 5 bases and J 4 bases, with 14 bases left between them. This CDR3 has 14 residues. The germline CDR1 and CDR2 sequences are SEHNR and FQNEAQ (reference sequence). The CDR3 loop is CASSLSSSSYGYTF. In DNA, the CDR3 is TGTGCCAGCAGCCTCAGTTCATCGAGCTATGGCTACACCTTC.

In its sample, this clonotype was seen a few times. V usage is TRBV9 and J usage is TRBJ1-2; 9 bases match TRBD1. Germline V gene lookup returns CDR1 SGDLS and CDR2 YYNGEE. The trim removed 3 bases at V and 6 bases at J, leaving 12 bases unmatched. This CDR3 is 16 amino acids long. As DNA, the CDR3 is TGTGCCAGCAGCGCCGATCCGGGACAGGGAATTAATGGCTACACCTTC. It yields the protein CASSADPGQGINGYTF.

Here the CDR3 DNA reads TGTGCCAGCAGCACGAGGGGACAGGGTGGCTACGAGCAGTACTTC. This encodes CASSTRGQGGYEQYF. The chain couples TRBV7-9 to TRBJ2-7, with 9 nucleotides matching TRBD1. V was clipped by 5 bases and J by 3 bases; unmatched bases: 8. The CDR3 length is 15 residues. Germline-derived CDR1 and CDR2 are SEHNR and FQNEAQ (reference sequence).

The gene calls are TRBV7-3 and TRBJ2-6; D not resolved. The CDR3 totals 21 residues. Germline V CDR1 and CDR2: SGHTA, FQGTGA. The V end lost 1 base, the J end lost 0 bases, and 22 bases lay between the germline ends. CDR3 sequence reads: CASSLIRLTHFNSSGANVLTF. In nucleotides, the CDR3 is TGTGCCAGCAGCTTAATTAGACTTACCCACTTTAACAGCTCTGGGGCCAACGTCCTGACTTTC.

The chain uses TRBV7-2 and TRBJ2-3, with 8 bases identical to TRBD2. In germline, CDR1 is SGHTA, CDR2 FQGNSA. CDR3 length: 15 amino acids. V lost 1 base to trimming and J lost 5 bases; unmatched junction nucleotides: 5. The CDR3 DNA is TGTGCCAGCAGCTTAGGAGCGGGGGCGGGAGATACGCAGTATTTT. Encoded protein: CASSLGAGAGDTQYF. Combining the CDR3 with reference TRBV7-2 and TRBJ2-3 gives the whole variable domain GAGVSQSPSNKVTEKGKDVELRCDPISGHTALYWYRQSLGQGLEFLIYFQGNSAPDKSGLPSDRFSAERTGGSVSTLTIQRTQQEDSAVYLCASSLGAGAGDTQYFGPGTRLTVL.

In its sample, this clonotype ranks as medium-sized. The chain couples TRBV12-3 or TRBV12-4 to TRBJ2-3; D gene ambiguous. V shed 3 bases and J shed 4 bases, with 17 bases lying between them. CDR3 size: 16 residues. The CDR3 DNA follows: TGTGCCAGCAGTTTGGTTGATCATAGGGTGGCAGATACGCAGTATTTT. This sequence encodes CASSLVDHRVADTQYF.

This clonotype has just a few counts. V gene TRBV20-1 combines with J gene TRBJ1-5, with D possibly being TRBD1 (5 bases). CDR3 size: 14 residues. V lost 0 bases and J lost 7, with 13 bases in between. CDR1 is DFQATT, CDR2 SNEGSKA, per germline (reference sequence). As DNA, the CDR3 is TGCAGTGCTAGAGATGCGGCAGGGAGGCAGCCCCAGCATTTT. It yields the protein CSARDAAGRQPQHF.

This chain's CDR3 is CSATGSKNIQYF. The CDR3 DNA is TGCAGCGCCACAGGGAGCAAAAACATTCAGTACTTC. The rearrangement uses TRBV29-1 and TRBJ2-4; TRBD1 is a possible D gene (6 bases). The CDR3 contains 12 residues. CDR1 is SQVTM, CDR2 ANQGSEA, per germline. V was cut by 7 bases and J by 3 bases, with 10 bases left in between.

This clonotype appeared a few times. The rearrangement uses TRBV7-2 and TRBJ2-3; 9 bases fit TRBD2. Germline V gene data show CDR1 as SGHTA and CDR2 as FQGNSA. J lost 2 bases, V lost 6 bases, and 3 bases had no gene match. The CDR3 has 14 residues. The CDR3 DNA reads TGTGCCAGCAGTAGCGGGGGTCACACAGATACGCAGTATTTT. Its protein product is CASSSGGHTDTQYF. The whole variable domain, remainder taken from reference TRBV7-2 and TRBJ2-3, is GAGVSQSPSNKVTEKGKDVELRCDPISGHTALYWYRQSLGQGLEFLIYFQGNSAPDKSGLPSDRFSAERTGGSVSTLTIQRTQQEDSAVYLCASSSGGHTDTQYFGPGTRLTVL.

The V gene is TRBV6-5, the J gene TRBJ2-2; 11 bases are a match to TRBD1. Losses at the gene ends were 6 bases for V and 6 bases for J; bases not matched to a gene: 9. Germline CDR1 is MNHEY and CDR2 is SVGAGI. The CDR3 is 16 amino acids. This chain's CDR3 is CASRRLDRGLPGELFF. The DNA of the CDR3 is TGTGCCAGCAGACGCTTGGACAGGGGGCTTCCCGGGGAGCTGTTTTTT.

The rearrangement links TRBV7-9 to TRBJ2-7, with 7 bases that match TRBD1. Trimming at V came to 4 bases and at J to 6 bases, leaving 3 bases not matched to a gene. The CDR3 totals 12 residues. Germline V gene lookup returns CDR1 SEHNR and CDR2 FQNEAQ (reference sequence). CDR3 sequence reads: CASSSQGREQYF. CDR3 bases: TGTGCCAGCAGCTCACAGGGGCGCGAGCAGTACTTC.

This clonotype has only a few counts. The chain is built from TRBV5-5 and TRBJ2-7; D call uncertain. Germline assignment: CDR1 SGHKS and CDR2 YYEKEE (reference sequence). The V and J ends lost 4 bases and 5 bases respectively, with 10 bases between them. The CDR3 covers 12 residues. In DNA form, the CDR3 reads TGTGCCAGCAGCCACGGTAGCAACGAGCAGTACTTC. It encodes CASSHGSNEQYF.

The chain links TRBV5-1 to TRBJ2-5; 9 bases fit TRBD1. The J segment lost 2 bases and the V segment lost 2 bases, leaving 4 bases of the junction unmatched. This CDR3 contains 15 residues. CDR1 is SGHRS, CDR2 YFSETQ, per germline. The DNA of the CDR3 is TGCGCCAGCAGCTTTGGGACAGGGCGACAAGAGACCCAGTACTTC. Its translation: CASSFGTGRQETQYF.

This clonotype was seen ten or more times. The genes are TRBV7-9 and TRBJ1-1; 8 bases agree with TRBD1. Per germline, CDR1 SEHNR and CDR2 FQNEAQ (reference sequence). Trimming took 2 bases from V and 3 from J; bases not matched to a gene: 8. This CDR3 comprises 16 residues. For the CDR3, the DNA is TGTGCCAGCAGCTTACCTCCGGGACAGGAAGACACTGAAGCTTTCTTT. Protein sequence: CASSLPPGQEDTEAFF.

The DNA for the CDR3 is TGTGCCAGCAGCTTATACGGAGATACGAACACCGGGGAGCTGTTTTTT. Translated, it gives CASSLYGDTNTGELFF. V and J are TRBV7-9 and TRBJ2-2; D call uncertain. The germline gives CDR1 SEHNR, CDR2 FQNEAQ (reference sequence). The ends were cut back, 2 bases at V and 0 bases at J, with 10 bases in the middle. This CDR3 contains 16 residues. Together with reference TRBV7-9 and TRBJ2-2, the CDR3 gives the full variable domain: DTGVSQNPRHKITKRGQNVTFRCDPISEHNRLYWYRQTLGQGPEFLTYFQNEAQLEKSRLLSDRFSAERPKGSFSTLEIQRTEQGDSAMYLCASSLYGDTNTGELFFGEGSRLTVL.